The 11 T cell receptor beta chains below come from one sample, sequenced in a study of CD8+ T cells in alopecia areata. Treatment reported: oral pan-JAK inhibitor, 5-10 mg twice daily. RNA, once extracted, was reverse transcribed into cDNA for use as the sequencing template. Clones were sequenced by immunoSEQ multiplex PCR, and TCRdb holds only the in-frame ones, with some missing. The sample contains 200,000 to 250,000 clones, under 70% of which appear only once. Sequencing was performed on CD4+ T cells sorted from blood, taken around week 42, from a patient treated with tofacitinib. Receptors were obtained from a human donor with alopecia areata.

This rearrangement joins TRBV9 to TRBJ1-3; D remains unclear. Germline values: CDR1 SGDLS, CDR2 YYNGEE. With 3 bases removed from V and 2 bases from J, the gap between germline ends came to 12 bases. The CDR3 is made up of 15 amino acids. CDR3: CASSGGLSTGNTIYF. As DNA, the CDR3 is TGTGCCAGCAGCGGCGGGTTATCCACTGGAAACACCATATATTTT.

This clone came up once. In DNA form, the CDR3 reads TGCGCCAGCAGCTCCGGCCCTCAGGGACCAGAGACCCAGTACTTC. It codes for CASSSGPQGPETQYF. V is TRBV5-1 and J is TRBJ2-5, with D perhaps TRBD1 or TRBD2 (5 bases each). CDR1 SGHRS and CDR2 YFSETQ come from the germline V gene. The CDR3 loop spans 15 amino acids. Trimming stripped 3 bases from V and 4 bases from J, with 16 bases between.

This rearrangement joins TRBV5-1 to TRBJ2-3, with unresolved D. Germline V gene lookup returns CDR1 SGHRS and CDR2 YFSETQ. The CDR3 runs 14 residues. V was clipped by 0 bases and J by 6 bases, with 11 bases between them. CDR3 sequence: CASSLELPRDTQYF. The CDR3 bases are TGCGCCAGCAGCTTGGAGCTACCTCGGGATACGCAGTATTTT.

This rearrangement joins TRBV7-2 to TRBJ1-5, with 9 bases aligning to TRBD1. J gave up 6 bases and V 4 bases, and 7 bases lay outside the gene matches. Per germline, CDR1 SGHTA and CDR2 FQGNSA. The CDR3 is 15 amino acids. As DNA, the CDR3 is TGTGCCAGCAGCTCGCGGGGACAGGGAAGTCAGCCCCAGCATTTT. Translating gives CASSSRGQGSQPQHF.

The chain couples TRBV19 to TRBJ1-1, with D possibly matching TRBD1 (6 bases). Germline values: CDR1 LNHDA, CDR2 SQIVND (reference sequence). The CDR3 totals 14 residues. The ends were cut back, 6 bases at V and 0 bases at J, with 11 bases in the middle. Here the CDR3 reads CASRVDRLNTEAFF. CDR3 sequence (DNA): TGTGCCAGTAGGGTGGACAGACTGAACACTGAAGCTTTCTTT. Looking up the rest from reference TRBV19 and TRBJ1-1 gives the full variable domain: DGGITQSPKYLFRKEGQNVTLSCEQNLNHDAMYWYRQDPGQGLRLIYYSQIVNDFQKGDIAEGYSVSREKKESFPLTVTSAQKNPTAFYLCASRVDRLNTEAFFGQGTRLTVV.

This chain connects TRBV7-8 to TRBJ1-1; D is uncertain. Germline V lookup: CDR1 SGHVS, CDR2 FQNEAQ. Trimming removed 1 base from V and 10 bases from J, with 16 bases in between. The CDR3 consists of 14 residues. The CDR3 region is CASSLDRVPARAFF. CDR3 nucleotides: TGTGCCAGCAGCTTAGATAGGGTGCCGGCTCGAGCTTTCTTT.

The rearrangement joins TRBV5-6 to TRBJ1-1, with 10 nucleotides matching TRBD1. CDR3 length equals 14 residues. V lost 2 bases and J lost 4; bases outside the gene matches: 2. Per the germline V gene, CDR1 is SGHDT and CDR2 is YYEEEE. CDR3 in DNA: TGTGCCAGCAGCTTAAGGACAGGGGGCACTGAAGCTTTCTTT. Its protein product is CASSLRTGGTEAFF.

This clone has just a few counts. The chain has TRBV7-2 and TRBJ2-1; a possible D gene is TRBD1 (5 bases). Trimming left V 6 bases short and J 4 bases short, with 7 bases between. Looked up from germline, CDR1 is SGHTA and CDR2 is FQGNSA. This CDR3 has 12 residues. CDR3 nucleotide sequence: TGTGCCAGCAGACCAGGGTACAATGAGCAGTTCTTC. Its protein product is CASRPGYNEQFF.

This chain links TRBV7-8 with TRBJ1-6; D is perhaps TRBD1 (5 bases). V lost 5 bases and J lost 9, with 14 bases in between. CDR1 is SGHVS, CDR2 FQNEAQ, per germline. The CDR3 covers 14 residues. For the CDR3, the DNA is TGTGCCAGCAGCGGGGGGACCCCCCCTTCACCCCTCCACTTT. This encodes CASSGGTPPSPLHF.

The genes are TRBV18 and TRBJ2-3; D is unclear. Germline V lookup: CDR1 KGHSH, CDR2 LQKENI. This CDR3 spans 15 amino acids. V was clipped by 4 bases and J by 2 bases, with 13 bases between them. The CDR3 region has the DNA TGTGCCAGCTCACAGCGACACGAGCCCACAGATACGCAGTATTTT. Its protein is CASSQRHEPTDTQYF.

The chain couples TRBV30 to TRBJ1-2; TRBD1 matches at 9 bases. CDR1 and CDR2 (germline): GTSNPN, SVGIG (reference sequence). This CDR3 region has 13 residues. V lost 2 bases and J lost 7; bases outside the gene matches: 5. The CDR3: CAWSRTGGTGYTF. In DNA, the CDR3 is TGTGCCTGGAGTCGTACAGGGGGCACTGGCTACACCTTC.